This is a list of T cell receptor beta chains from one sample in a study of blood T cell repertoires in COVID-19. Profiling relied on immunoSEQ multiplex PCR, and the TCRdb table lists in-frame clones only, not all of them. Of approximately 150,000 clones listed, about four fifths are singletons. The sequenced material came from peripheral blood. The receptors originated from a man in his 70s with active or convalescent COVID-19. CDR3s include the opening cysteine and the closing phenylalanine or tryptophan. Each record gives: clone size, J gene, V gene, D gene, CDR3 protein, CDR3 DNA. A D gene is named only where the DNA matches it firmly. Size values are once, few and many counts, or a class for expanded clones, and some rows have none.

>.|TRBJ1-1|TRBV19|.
CASSTKPGAGNTEAFF
TGTGCCAGTAGCACAAAGCCAGGGGCGGGTAACACTGAAGCTTTCTTT
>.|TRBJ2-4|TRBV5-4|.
CASSLSQTVAKNIQYF
TGTGCCAGCAGCTTGAGTCAGACAGTAGCCAAAAACATTCAGTACTTC
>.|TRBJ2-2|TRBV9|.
CASSPPGQGMGPGELFF
TGTGCCAGCAGCCCACCGGGGCAGGGGATGGGACCCGGGGAGCTGTTTTTT
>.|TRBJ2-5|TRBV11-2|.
CASSRIQETQYF
TGTGCCAGCAGCCGCATTCAGGAGACCCAGTACTTC
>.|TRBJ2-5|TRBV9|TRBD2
CASSVGTSAQETQYF
TGTGCCAGCAGCGTGGGAACTAGCGCCCAAGAGACCCAGTACTTC
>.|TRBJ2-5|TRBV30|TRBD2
CAWSGGASGRGTQYF
TGTGCCTGGAGTGGGGGAGCTAGCGGGAGGGGGACCCAGTACTTC
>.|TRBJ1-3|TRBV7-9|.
CASSLRNSAGNTIYF
TGTGCCAGCAGCTTGAGGAACTCTGCTGGAAACACCATATATTTT
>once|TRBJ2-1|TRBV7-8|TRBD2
CASSLAAGVIYNEQFF
TGTGCCAGCAGCTTAGCAGCGGGAGTTATATACAATGAGCAGTTCTTC
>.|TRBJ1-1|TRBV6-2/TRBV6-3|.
CASSSHGFNTEAFF
TGTGCCAGCAGCTCCCACGGGTTTAACACTGAAGCTTTCTTT
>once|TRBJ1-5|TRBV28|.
CASSFTGWRAQPQHF
TGTGCCAGCAGTTTCACAGGGTGGCGGGCTCAGCCCCAGCATTTT
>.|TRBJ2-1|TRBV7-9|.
CASSPSGWGVSDEQFF
TGTGCCAGCAGCCCAAGTGGGTGGGGCGTGAGCGATGAGCAGTTCTTC
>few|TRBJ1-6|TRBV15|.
CATSRGLSSPLHF
TGTGCCACCAGCAGGGGGCTTAGTTCACCCCTCCACTTT
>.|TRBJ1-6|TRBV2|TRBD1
CASRTAGTAIASYSPLHF
TGTGCCAGCAGAACCGCCGGGACAGCAATTGCGAGCTATTCACCCCTCCACTTT
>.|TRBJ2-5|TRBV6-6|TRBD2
CASSQKATSRETQYF
TGTGCCAGCAGCCAAAAGGCGACTAGCCGGGAGACCCAGTACTTC
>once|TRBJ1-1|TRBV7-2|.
CASSLVAGQNTEAFF
TGTGCCAGCAGCTTAGTGGCGGGTCAGAACACTGAAGCTTTCTTT
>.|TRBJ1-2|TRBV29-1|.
CSVVLTGVRNTF
TGCAGCGTTGTACTGACCGGGGTGCGAAACACCTTC
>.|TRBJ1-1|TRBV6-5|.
CASSYTDRMEAFF
TGTGCCAGCAGTTACACCGACAGGATGGAAGCTTTCTTT
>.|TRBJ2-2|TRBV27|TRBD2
CASSNLELAGGNTGELFF
TGTGCCAGCAGTAACCTCGAACTAGCGGGAGGGAACACCGGGGAGCTGTTTTTT
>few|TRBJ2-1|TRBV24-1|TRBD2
CATSDLTSGEFYNEQFF
TGTGCCACCAGTGATTTGACTAGCGGGGAATTTTACAATGAGCAGTTCTTC
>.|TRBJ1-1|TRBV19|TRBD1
CASRGQGGTEAFF
TGTGCCAGTAGGGGACAGGGGGGGACTGAAGCTTTCTTT
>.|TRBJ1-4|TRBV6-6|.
CASRYSAPQGEKLFF
TGTGCCAGCAGATACTCGGCGCCCCAGGGTGAAAAACTGTTTTTT
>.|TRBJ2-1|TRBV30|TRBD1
CAWSPGTEYNEQFF
TGTGCCTGGAGTCCGGGGACAGAATATAATGAGCAGTTCTTC
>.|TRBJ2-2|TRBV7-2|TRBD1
CASNQDRGSTGELFF
TGTGCCAGCAATCAGGACAGGGGGAGCACCGGGGAGCTGTTTTTT
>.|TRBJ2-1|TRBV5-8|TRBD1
CASSSFPGQAYNEQFF
TGTGCCAGCAGTTCATTTCCGGGACAGGCCTACAATGAGCAGTTCTTC
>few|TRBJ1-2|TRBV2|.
CASSTQGTGYTF
TGTGCCAGCAGTACACAAGGGACAGGCTACACCTTC
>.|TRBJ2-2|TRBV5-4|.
CASSLGLLESGELFF
TGTGCCAGCAGCTTAGGACTTCTCGAAAGCGGGGAGCTGTTTTTT
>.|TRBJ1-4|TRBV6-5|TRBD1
CASSYGQGREKLFF
TGTGCCAGCAGTTACGGACAGGGTAGGGAAAAACTGTTTTTT
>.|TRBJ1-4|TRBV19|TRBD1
CASSPRTGASTNEKLFF
TGTGCCAGTAGTCCGCGGACAGGGGCCTCAACTAATGAAAAACTGTTTTTT
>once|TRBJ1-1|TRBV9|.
CASSVDPGGSVTEAFF
TGTGCCAGCAGCGTAGATCCCGGGGGATCTGTCACTGAAGCTTTCTTT
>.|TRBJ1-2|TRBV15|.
CATSRVTGNYGYTF
TGTGCCACCAGCAGGGTTACAGGGAACTATGGCTACACCTTC
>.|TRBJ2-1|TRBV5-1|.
CASSLGGGSSYNEQFF
TGCGCCAGCAGCTTGGGAGGTGGGAGCTCCTACAATGAGCAGTTCTTC